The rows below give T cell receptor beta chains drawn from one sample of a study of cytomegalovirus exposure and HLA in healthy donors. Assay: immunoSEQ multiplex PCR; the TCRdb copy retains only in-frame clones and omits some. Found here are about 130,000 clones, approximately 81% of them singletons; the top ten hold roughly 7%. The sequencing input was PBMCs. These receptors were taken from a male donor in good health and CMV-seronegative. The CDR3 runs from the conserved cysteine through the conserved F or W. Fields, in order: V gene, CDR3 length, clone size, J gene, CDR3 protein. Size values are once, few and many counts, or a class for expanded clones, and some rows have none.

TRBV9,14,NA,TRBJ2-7,CASSAGLTGGEQYF
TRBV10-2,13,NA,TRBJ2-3,CASSKPGTGGQYF
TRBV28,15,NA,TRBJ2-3,CASSAGGEGTDTQYF
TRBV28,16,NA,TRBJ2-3,CASSFPSGGSTDTQYF
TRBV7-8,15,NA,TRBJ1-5,CASSPTGTGYQPQHF
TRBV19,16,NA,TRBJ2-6,CASSQDRSSGANVLTF
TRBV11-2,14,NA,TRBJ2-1,CASTPEGRNNEQFF
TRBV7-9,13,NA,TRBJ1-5,CASSLRQYQPQHF
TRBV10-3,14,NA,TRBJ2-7,CAISEFRAAYEQYF
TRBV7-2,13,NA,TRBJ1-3,CASRGQGGNTIYF
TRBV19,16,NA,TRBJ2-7,CASSIRPDGYSYEQYF
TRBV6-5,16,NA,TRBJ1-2,CASSYRGGQGADGYTF
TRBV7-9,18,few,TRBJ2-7,CASSLDREVAGGTYEQYF
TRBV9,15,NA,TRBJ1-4,CASSVETACNEKLFF
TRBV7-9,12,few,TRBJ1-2,CAIAGDNYGYTF
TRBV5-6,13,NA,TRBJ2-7,CASSSGTSYEQYF
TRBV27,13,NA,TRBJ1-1,CASSPIQNTEAFF
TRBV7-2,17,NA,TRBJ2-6,CASSSPPGAAGANVLTF
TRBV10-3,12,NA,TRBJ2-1,CAISWRGDEQFF
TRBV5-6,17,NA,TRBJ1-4,CASSLIGQGGANEKLFF
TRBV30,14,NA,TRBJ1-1,CAWSIGTGRTEAFF
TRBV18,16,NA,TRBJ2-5,CASSPTGGTSRETQYF
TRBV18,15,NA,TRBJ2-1,CASSPRTSGGNEQFF
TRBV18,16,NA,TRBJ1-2,CASSDRDREANYGYTF
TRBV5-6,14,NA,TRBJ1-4,CASSPGQAPGKLFF
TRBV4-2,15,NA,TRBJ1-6,CASSQGRQSNSPLHF
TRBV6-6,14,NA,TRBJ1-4,CASRQGATNEKLFF
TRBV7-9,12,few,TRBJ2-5,CASTGEWETQYF
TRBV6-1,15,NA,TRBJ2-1,CASSSEGGSYNEQFF
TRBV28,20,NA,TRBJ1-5,CASRPSQYRGASNSNQPQHF
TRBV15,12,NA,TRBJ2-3,CATSRDLDTQYF
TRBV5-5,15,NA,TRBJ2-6,CASSLAGAGANVLTF
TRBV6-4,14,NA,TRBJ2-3,CASSGGGVADTQYF
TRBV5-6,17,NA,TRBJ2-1,CASTNGTFRRGYNEQFF
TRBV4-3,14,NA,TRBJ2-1,CASSLGQGPGEQFF
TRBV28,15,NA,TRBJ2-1,CASSLSVGAVDEQFF
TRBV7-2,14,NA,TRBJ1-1,CASSLARGGTEAFF
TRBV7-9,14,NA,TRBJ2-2,CASSRGQEGGELFF
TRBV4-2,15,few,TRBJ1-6,CASSHPAGGISPLHF
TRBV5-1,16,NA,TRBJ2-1,CASSLGGLAGIEEQFF
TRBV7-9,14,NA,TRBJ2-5,CASSSQGARETQYF
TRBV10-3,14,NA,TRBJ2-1,CATLPSGEIPKQFF
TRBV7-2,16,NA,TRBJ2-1,CASSLGSGVPGNEQFF
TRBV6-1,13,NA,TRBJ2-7,CASSEVYSYEQYF
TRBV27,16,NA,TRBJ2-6,CASSAAGGFGANVLTF
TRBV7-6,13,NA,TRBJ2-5,CASKNREWETQYF
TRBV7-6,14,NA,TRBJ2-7,CASSLSGTVYEQYF
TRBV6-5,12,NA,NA,CATSGTDYEQYF
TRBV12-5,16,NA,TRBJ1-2,CASGLVQGEGDYGYTF
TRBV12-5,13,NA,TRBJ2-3,CASGFWPADTQYF
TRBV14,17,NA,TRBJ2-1,CASSQDPGLAVLNEQFF
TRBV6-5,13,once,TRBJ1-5,CASSPFAGQPQHF
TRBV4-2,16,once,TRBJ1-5,CASSRGDRNSNQPQHF
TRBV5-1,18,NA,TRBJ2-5,CASSLGLAGGQIQETQYF
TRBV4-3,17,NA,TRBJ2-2,CANSQEHWAGNTGELFF
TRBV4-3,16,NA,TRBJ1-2,CASSQDGNRGDYGYTF
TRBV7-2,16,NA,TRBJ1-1,CASSKQPTGVNTEAFF
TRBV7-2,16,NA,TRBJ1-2,CASSLRAASPNYGYTF
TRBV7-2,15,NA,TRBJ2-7,CASSQRTSGIREQYF
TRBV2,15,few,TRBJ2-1,CASSRDRGSSNEQFF